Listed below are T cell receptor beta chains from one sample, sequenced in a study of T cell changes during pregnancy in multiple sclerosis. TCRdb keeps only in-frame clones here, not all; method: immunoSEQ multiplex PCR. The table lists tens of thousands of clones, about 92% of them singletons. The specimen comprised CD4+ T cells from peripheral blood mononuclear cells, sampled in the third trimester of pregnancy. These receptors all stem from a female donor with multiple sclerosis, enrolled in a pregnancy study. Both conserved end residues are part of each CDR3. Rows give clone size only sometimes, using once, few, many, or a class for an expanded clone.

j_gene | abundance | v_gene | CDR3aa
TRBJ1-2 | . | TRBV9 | CASSVGPGVNYGYTF
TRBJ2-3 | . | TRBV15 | CATSRRTPGNTDTQYF
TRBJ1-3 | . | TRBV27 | CASSLSPFARAGNTIYF
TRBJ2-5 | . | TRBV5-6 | CANSSIAGGLGETQYF
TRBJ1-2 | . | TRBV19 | CASSRTGTNYGYTF
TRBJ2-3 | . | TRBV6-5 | CATTRGSGGADTQYF
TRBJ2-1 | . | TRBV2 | CASSNRGQRGNEQFF
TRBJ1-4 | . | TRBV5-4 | CASRGGDTNEKLFF
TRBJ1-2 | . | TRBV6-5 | CASSYVGQAGGYTF
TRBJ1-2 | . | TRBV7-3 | CASSLQGGTYGYTF
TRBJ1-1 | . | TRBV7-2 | CASSLGFTGTVNTEAFF
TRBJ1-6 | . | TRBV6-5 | CASSYEQGSNSPLHF
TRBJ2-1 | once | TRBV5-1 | CASSYVAGVTNEQFF
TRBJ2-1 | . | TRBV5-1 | CASSLPEASYNEQFF
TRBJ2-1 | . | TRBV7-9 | CASSLRASGLAGGLSEQFF
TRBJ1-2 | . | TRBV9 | CASKAAPTYGYTF
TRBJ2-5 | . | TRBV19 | CASSIVGNSGETQYF
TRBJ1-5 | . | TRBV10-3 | CARDRAPQPQHF
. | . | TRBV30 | CAHGLGRTYEQYF
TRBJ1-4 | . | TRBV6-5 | CASSSRQGAREKLFF
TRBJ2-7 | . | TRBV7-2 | CASSSGQGGFYEQYF
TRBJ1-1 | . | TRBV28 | CASSLPIGTIAEAFF
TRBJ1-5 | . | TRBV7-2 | CASRPGGMDQPQHF
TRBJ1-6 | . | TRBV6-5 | CASSYFRENSPLHF
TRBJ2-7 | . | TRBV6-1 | CASSIQGRIYEQYF
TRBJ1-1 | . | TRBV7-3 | CASSLTGGNTEAFF
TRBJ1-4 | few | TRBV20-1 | CSPFRGEKLFF
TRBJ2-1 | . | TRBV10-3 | CAIRTSGTSQFF
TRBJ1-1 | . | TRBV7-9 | CASSLGGGAGEAFF
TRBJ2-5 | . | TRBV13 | CASSSRTSGGGETQYF
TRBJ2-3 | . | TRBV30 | CAWERGDTQYF
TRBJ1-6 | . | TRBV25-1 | CASRPPGQTSYSNSPLHF
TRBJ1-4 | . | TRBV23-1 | CASSQSTQGCEKLFF
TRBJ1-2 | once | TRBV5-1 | CASSLEGSPYFGYTF
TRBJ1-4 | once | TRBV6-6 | CASSSETRNEKLFF
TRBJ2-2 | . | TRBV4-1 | CASSQDRLAGKKKGELFF
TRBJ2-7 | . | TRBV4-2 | CASSQEVSGLGRLSSYEQYF
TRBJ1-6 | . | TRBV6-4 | CASSEQGGGSPLHF
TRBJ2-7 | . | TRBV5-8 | CASSPTSHRGPAYEQYF
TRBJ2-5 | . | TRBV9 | CASSATGSRETQYF
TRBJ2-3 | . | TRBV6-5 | CASSLPSDTQYF
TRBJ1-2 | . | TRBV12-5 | CASGLVSGDLNYGYTF
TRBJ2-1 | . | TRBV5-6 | CASSLGPAGGGYNEQFF
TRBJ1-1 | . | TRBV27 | CASSLSPRLVNTEAFF
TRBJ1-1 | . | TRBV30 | CAWSRGDTEAFF
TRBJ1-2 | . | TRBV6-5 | CASSWGQGARGYTF